These 4 T cell receptor beta chains share one sample of origin, sequenced in a study of early T cells in non-severe SARS-CoV-2 infection. TCRdb passed the 5' RACE reads through MiXCR, listing each CDR3 protein once. The sample includes about 34,000 distinct CDR3 sequences, 5% to 6.5% of them seen just once. Sequenced material: whole blood. These receptors all come from an adult who was a healthcare worker with PCR-confirmed SARS-CoV-2 infection or an uninfected control (not recorded which).

Note on this clonotype: A clone one base away is much larger, so this may be a read error. The chain carries TRBV7-6 and TRBJ2-2; possible D gene TRBD2, 5 bases. CDR3 length: 13 amino acids. Germline assignment: CDR1 SGHVS and CDR2 FNYEAQ. CDR3: CASSDGLTGELVF. In nucleotides, the CDR3 is TGTGCCAGCAGCGACGGGCTTACCGGGGAGCTGGTTTTT.

There are many counts of this clonotype. The rearrangement joins TRBV12-3 or TRBV12-4 to TRBJ2-7; 10 bases are shared with TRBD1. The junction had 6 bases not matched to a gene; V was cut back by 6 bases and J by 4 bases. The CDR3 has 14 amino acids. In DNA, the CDR3 is TGTGCCAGCAGCCACAGGACAGGGGGGTACGAGCAGTACTTC. Its translation: CASSHRTGGYEQYF.

This clonotype was observed at least ten times. The chain carries TRBV6-5 and TRBJ1-6, with a tentative D call TRBD1 (5 bases). This CDR3 is 16 amino acids long. Germline V gene data show CDR1 as MNHEY and CDR2 as SVGAGI. V was clipped by 5 bases and J by 6 bases, with 17 bases between them. CDR3: CASSINRSGGNSPLHF. For the CDR3, the DNA is TGTGCCAGCAGTATAAACAGGTCCGGGGGTAATTCACCCCTCCACTTT.

This clonotype has just a few counts. V gene TRBV28 combines with J gene TRBJ2-7; the D is unclear. The CDR3 has 15 amino acids. The ends were cut back, 2 bases at V and 3 bases at J, with 14 bases in the middle. Germline-derived CDR1 and CDR2 are MDHEN and SYDVKM. In DNA form, the CDR3 reads TGTGCCAGCAGTTTAAACTTGGACGGCCTCTACGAGCAGTACTTC. This sequence encodes CASSLNLDGLYEQYF.